A single sample is the source of the 5 T cell receptor beta chains below, sequenced in a study of OX40 agonist ivuxolimab in advanced cancers. Data came from immunoSEQ multiplex PCR; TCRdb stores just in-frame clones and leaves some out. The table records about 99,000 clones, around 90% of them present only once. The material was CD4+ or CD8+ T cells sorted from blood, obtained in a trial of the OX40 agonist ivuxolimab. The source is an adult with an advanced solid tumor such as melanoma, head and neck, liver or kidney cancer.

CDR3 sequence (DNA): TGTGCCAGCAGCTTGGACAGACTACAAGGGGATACCGGGGAGCTGTTTTTT. Its translation is CASSLDRLQGDTGELFF. The chain uses TRBV7-2 and TRBJ2-2, with D perhaps matching TRBD1 (6 bases). The CDR3 contains 17 residues. CDR1 SGHTA and CDR2 FQGNSA come from the germline V gene. V lost 3 bases and J lost 5, with 19 bases in between.

The chain joins TRBV28 to TRBJ2-1; 11 nucleotides align to TRBD1. The J segment lost 7 bases and the V segment lost 5 bases, leaving 7 bases of the junction unmatched. Germline CDR1 and CDR2: MDHEN and SYDVKM. This CDR3 has 15 amino acids. CDR3 sequence (DNA): TGTGCCAGCAGTCCCACCGGGACAGGGGGAAATGAGCAGTTCTTC. This gives the protein CASSPTGTGGNEQFF.

The chain has TRBV29-1 and TRBJ2-2, with TRBD2 matching over 11 bases. The junction had 6 bases not matched to a gene; V was cut back by 6 bases and J by 3 bases. Looked up from germline, CDR1 is SQVTM and CDR2 is ANQGSEA. The CDR3 consists of 15 residues. Here the CDR3 reads CSVGGTSGDTGELFF. For the CDR3, the DNA is TGCAGCGTGGGAGGGACTAGCGGAGACACCGGGGAGCTGTTTTTT.

The chain uses TRBV2 and TRBJ2-1, with D uncertain. The CDR3 has 11 amino acids. Germline CDR1 and CDR2: SNHLY and FYNNEI. Trimming shortened V by 6 bases and J by 10 bases, and 10 bases separated the two germline ends. CDR3 DNA sequence: TGTGCCAGCAGCGGGTACGGAGAGCAGTTCTTC. Protein product: CASSGYGEQFF.

In this sample, this clone turned up a few times. The chain employs TRBV30 and TRBJ2-1, with 11 bases identical to TRBD2. Germline V gives CDR1 GTSNPN, CDR2 SVGIG (reference sequence). This CDR3 has 15 amino acids. Losses at the gene ends were 2 bases for V and 7 bases for J; bases not matched to a gene: 7. This CDR3 reads CAWSRALAGVNEQFF. The CDR3 region has the DNA TGTGCCTGGAGTAGGGCACTAGCGGGAGTGAATGAGCAGTTCTTC.